The present T cell receptor beta chain was sequenced within a study of T cell repertoires in cytomegalovirus infection. Looking at the study overall: Recently identified HLA-C-restricted CMV epitopes were used, and well-studied HLA-B-restricted CMV epitopes were used as well. Public TCR beta signatures were indicative of both CMV infection and a matching HLA type. Whole-study findings and limits: The study found HLA-C-restricted CMV-specific TCR beta clonotypes dominating the ex vivo response.

TCRdb re-derived calls from the reads in MiXCR, one entry per CDR3 protein. The sample contains 900,000 to 950,000 distinct CDR3 sequences, about 33% of which appear only once. V lost 5 bases and J lost 2; bases outside the gene matches: 4. The V gene's germline CDR1 is SGHVS and CDR2 FQNEAQ. The length of the CDR3 is 15 residues. This clonotype occurred many times. Its antigen remains unidentified. The sequence was obtained from a human donor in good health (CMV status not recorded). Some clones in this sample may be carry-over from other donors' samples. This sequence joins TRBV7-8 and TRBJ1-3; 9 bases align to TRBD1. The input for sequencing was cultured CD8+ T cells from PBMCs, taken from culture after CMV antigen stimulation. The CDR3 sequence: CASSPGTGPGNTIYF. The CDR3 DNA is TGTGCCAGCAGCCCCGGGACAGGGCCTGGAAACACCATATATTTT.